Below are 24 T cell receptor beta chains sequenced from a single sample in a study of cytomegalovirus exposure and HLA in healthy donors. The table came from immunoSEQ multiplex PCR; TCRdb's copy has only in-frame clones and leaves some out. Of approximately 150,000 clones in the sample, 87% were seen once. The sample consisted of PBMCs. Receptor source: a man younger than 35 in good health and CMV-seropositive.

V is TRBV7-9 and J is TRBJ2-2, with D possibly TRBD1 on 6 matching bases. Deletions cut 2 bases from V and 6 bases from J, with 10 bases between. The length of the CDR3 is 14 residues. CDR1 SEHNR and CDR2 FQNEAQ come from the germline V gene (reference sequence). Here the CDR3 DNA reads TGTGCCAGCAGCTTATTGGGACATTCCGGGGAGCTGTTTTTT. Translation gives CASSLLGHSGELFF.

The chain has TRBV28 and TRBJ1-1, with TRBD1 identical over 9 bases. Germline V gene sequence: CDR1 MDHEN, CDR2 SYDVKM. V was clipped by 1 base and J by 8 bases; unmatched bases: 5. The CDR3 consists of 14 residues. CDR3 loop: CASSLFSTGGEAFF. The CDR3 DNA is TGTGCCAGCAGTTTATTCTCTACAGGGGGCGAAGCTTTCTTT.

The chain recombines TRBV19 with TRBJ1-2; no reliable D call. This CDR3 contains 12 residues. The V and J ends lost 8 bases and 0 bases respectively, with 7 bases between them. Germline V gives CDR1 LNHDA, CDR2 SQIVND (reference sequence). The CDR3: CASLATNYGYTF. In DNA form, the CDR3 reads TGTGCCAGTCTCGCGACTAACTATGGCTACACCTTC.

V and J are TRBV6-6 and TRBJ2-7; 11 bases line up with TRBD2. CDR1 MNHNY and CDR2 SVGAGI come from the germline V gene (reference sequence). V shed 7 bases and J 0 bases; nucleotides not matched to a gene: 2. This CDR3 contains 14 residues. CDR3 sequence (DNA): TGTGCCAGCATTACTAGCGGGGGCTCCTACGAGCAGTACTTC. It translates to CASITSGGSYEQYF.

The rearrangement joins TRBV29-1 to TRBJ2-1, with TRBD2 matching over 8 bases. The junction had 17 bases not matched to a gene; V was cut back by 2 bases and J by 8 bases. Germline CDR1 SQVTM, CDR2 ANQGSEA. The CDR3 is 17 amino acids. This chain's CDR3 is CSVEPLLAGLDGDEQFF. Written as DNA, the CDR3 is TGCAGCGTTGAACCCCTTCTGGCGGGACTAGATGGGGATGAGCAGTTCTTC.

This chain uses TRBV30 with TRBJ2-7; D unclear. Germline CDR1 is GTSNPN and CDR2 is SVGIG (reference sequence). The CDR3 contains 13 residues. Trimming removed 4 bases from V and 3 bases from J, with 13 bases in between. In DNA, the CDR3 is TGTGCCTGGACCCCGGAGACCGGCTACGAGCAGTACTTC. Translation: CAWTPETGYEQYF.

About this clone itself: At one of its ends the junction is not consistent with the germline gene, which may arise from a read error. The chain is built from TRBV6-1 and TRBJ1-5; 8 nucleotides agree with TRBD1. This CDR3 region has 14 residues. CDR1 is MNHNS, CDR2 SASEGT, per germline. The CDR3 nucleotides read TGTGCCAGCAGGGAAGACAGGGGAGGTCAGCCCCAGCATTTT. Translated: CASREDRGGQPQHF.

The rearrangement uses TRBV7-9 and TRBJ1-5; 7 bases align to TRBD1. The CDR3 is 12 residues long. V shed 5 bases and J 12 bases; nucleotides not matched to a gene: 7. CDR1 is SEHNR and CDR2 is FQNEAQ in the germline V gene (reference sequence). The chain's CDR3 is CASSPRQGNQHF. CDR3 coding DNA: TGTGCCAGCAGCCCCCGACAGGGAAACCAGCATTTT.

This rearrangement joins TRBV19 to TRBJ1-3; possible D gene TRBD1, 5 bases. CDR1 is LNHDA, CDR2 SQIVND, per germline (reference sequence). Trimming removed 5 bases from V and 0 bases from J, with 17 bases in between. The CDR3 length is 17 residues. CDR3 in DNA: TGTGCCAGTAGTGAAACCTTGGACATGGCCTCTGGAAACACCATATATTTT. Protein sequence: CASSETLDMASGNTIYF.

The rearrangement uses TRBV29-1 and TRBJ1-3; 7 nucleotides align to TRBD1. The CDR3 is 15 amino acids. Per germline, CDR1 SQVTM and CDR2 ANQGSEA. The V gene end was trimmed by 7 bases and the J gene end by 2 bases; junction bases not matched to a gene: 11. The CDR3 region is CSALSGTATGNTIYF. In DNA, the CDR3 is TGCAGCGCCCTATCCGGGACAGCGACTGGAAACACCATATATTTT.

This clone was detected once. CDR3 protein: CASSDTEGQGRETQYF. The CDR3 DNA is TGTGCCAGCAGTGATACCGAAGGACAGGGCAGGGAGACCCAGTACTTC. The V and J genes are TRBV6-1 and TRBJ2-5, with TRBD1 identical over 8 bases. CDR1 and CDR2 (germline): MNHNS, SASEGT. This CDR3 contains 16 residues. Trimming removed 3 bases from V and 5 bases from J; junction bases left unmatched: 11.

The chain carries TRBV11-3 and TRBJ1-1; 7 bases fit TRBD1. CDR3 length: 15 amino acids. V was pared by 4 bases and J by 0 bases, with 5 bases of the junction left unmatched. Germline V gene sequence: CDR1 SGHNT, CDR2 YENEEA. This CDR3 reads CASSSSTGLNTEAFF. CDR3 sequence (DNA): TGTGCCAGCAGCTCGTCGACAGGGTTGAACACTGAAGCTTTCTTT.

V is TRBV30 and J is TRBJ2-7; D ambiguous. The CDR3 covers 11 residues. The germline V and J ends were trimmed by 2 bases and 3 bases, with 5 bases remaining between them. Germline V gene lookup returns CDR1 GTSNPN and CDR2 SVGIG (reference sequence). In DNA form, the CDR3 reads TGTGCCTGGAGTCAGTTCTACGAGCAGTACTTC. As protein: CAWSQFYEQYF.

The chain is built from TRBV27 and TRBJ2-7, with D perhaps matching TRBD2 (5 bases). Trimming removed 1 base from V and 2 bases from J, with 9 bases in between. From germline, CDR1 is MNHEY and CDR2 SMNVEV (reference sequence). This CDR3 spans 14 amino acids. CDR3 protein: CASSLFGKAYEQYF. The CDR3 DNA sequence: TGTGCCAGCAGTTTATTCGGGAAGGCCTACGAGCAGTACTTC.

This chain uses TRBV28 with TRBJ1-4, with D unresolved. CDR3 length equals 15 residues. Germline CDR1 is MDHEN and CDR2 is SYDVKM. Trimming removed 2 bases from V and 4 bases from J, with 11 bases in between. CDR3 residues: CASSLTGRLNEKLFF. The CDR3 region has the DNA TGTGCCAGCAGTTTAACCGGGAGACTTAATGAAAAACTGTTTTTT. The whole variable domain, filled in from reference TRBV28 and TRBJ1-4, reads DVKVTQSSRYLVKRTGEKVFLECVQDMDHENMFWYRQDPGLGLRLIYFSYDVKMKEKGDIPEGYSVSREKKERFSLILESASTNQTSMYLCASSLTGRLNEKLFFGSGTQLSVL.

The CDR3 DNA reads TGTGCCAGCAGCTTGGGGAGTCTCTATGGCTACACCTTC. Translation: CASSLGSLYGYTF. The chain combines TRBV5-6 with TRBJ1-2; D uncertain. CDR3 length: 13 residues. Trimming removed 0 bases at V and 4 bases at J, with 7 bases between. CDR1 is SGHDT and CDR2 is YYEEEE in the germline V gene. The full variable domain, its missing parts supplied by reference TRBV5-6 and TRBJ1-2, is DAGVTQSPTHLIKTRGQQVTLRCSPKSGHDTVSWYQQALGQGPQFIFQYYEEEERQRGNFPDRFSGHQFPNYSSELNVNALLLGDSALYLCASSLGSLYGYTFGSGTRLTVV.

CDR3 DNA sequence: TGTGCCAGTAGTACCAATCAGGGGGTGGAGTACTTC. Protein product: CASSTNQGVEYF. The V call is TRBV19, the J call TRBJ2-7; TRBD1 agrees at 7 bases. Trimming cost V 4 bases and J 11 bases; bases outside gene matches: 8. Per the germline V gene, CDR1 is LNHDA and CDR2 is SQIVND (reference sequence). CDR3 length: 12 amino acids.

CDR3 sequence: CASSSTVSGNTIYF. CDR3 nucleotides: TGTGCCAGTAGTTCGACAGTATCTGGAAACACCATATATTTT. J is TRBJ1-3 and V is TRBV19, with a tentative D call TRBD1 (5 bases). Between the trimmed V and J ends, which lost 5 bases and 1 base, there was a span of 9 bases. The CDR3 sequence is 14 residues long. CDR1 and CDR2 (germline): LNHDA, SQIVND (reference sequence).

This clone has just a few counts. V gene TRBV6-5 combines with J gene TRBJ1-4; perhaps TRBD1 as D (6 bases). Trimming took 7 bases from V and 6 from J, leaving 15 bases between them. The CDR3 loop spans 14 amino acids. Germline V gives CDR1 MNHEY, CDR2 SVGAGI. DNA for the CDR3: TGTGCCAGCAAAGACACAGGGTGGGATGAAAAACTGTTTTTT. It yields the protein CASKDTGWDEKLFF.

CDR3 region: CASSLAQNTEAFF. The CDR3 DNA is TGTGCCAGCAGCTTAGCACAGAACACTGAAGCTTTCTTT. The V call is TRBV7-6, the J call TRBJ1-1, with no clear D. The CDR3 loop spans 13 amino acids. The ends were cut back, 0 bases at V and 1 base at J, with 3 bases in the middle. Per germline, CDR1 SGHVS and CDR2 FNYEAQ.

V gene TRBV4-1 combines with J gene TRBJ2-1; D not resolved. The germline gives CDR1 MGHRA, CDR2 YSYEKL. Trimming shortened V by 3 bases and J by 0 bases, and 12 bases separated the two germline ends. The CDR3 sequence is 16 residues long. CDR3 protein: CASSHPPLSSYNEQFF. CDR3 coding DNA: TGCGCCAGCAGCCATCCCCCTTTGAGCTCCTACAATGAGCAGTTCTTC.

The chain employs TRBV11-1 and TRBJ2-7; D unresolved. Deletions cut 5 bases from V and 0 bases from J, with 11 bases between. This CDR3 is 14 amino acids long. The germline V gene has CDR1 SGHAT and CDR2 FQDESV (reference sequence). The CDR3 loop is CASSPRIFSYEQYF. CDR3 nucleotide sequence: TGTGCCAGCAGCCCTAGGATTTTCTCCTACGAGCAGTACTTC.

This chain uses TRBV6-5 with TRBJ1-1, with D unclear. The germline V gene has CDR1 MNHEY and CDR2 SVGAGI. The CDR3 runs to 13 residues. V was pared by 4 bases and J by 1 base, with 7 bases between. The CDR3 DNA reads TGTGCCAGCAGTTCTCCTAGGAACACTGAAGCTTTCTTT. Translating it yields CASSSPRNTEAFF.

This chain links TRBV5-4 with TRBJ1-2, with TRBD1 matching over 8 bases. The CDR3 has 14 amino acids. V dropped 0 bases and J dropped 4; count of bases not matched to a gene: 2. Germline CDR1 SGHNT, CDR2 YYREEE (reference sequence). The CDR3 here is CASSLGQGSYGYTF. CDR3 in DNA: TGTGCCAGCAGCTTGGGACAGGGGTCCTATGGCTACACCTTC. Full variable domain (rest looked up from reference TRBV5-4 and TRBJ1-2): ETGVTQSPTHLIKTRGQQVTLRCSSQSGHNTVSWYQQALGQGPQFIFQYYREEENGRGNFPPRFSGLQFPNYSSELNVNALELDDSALYLCASSLGQGSYGYTFGSGTRLTVV.